Each of the 32 T cell receptor beta chains below was sequenced from the same sample in a study of cytomegalovirus exposure and HLA in healthy donors. Use of 60 Vbeta and 13 Jbeta primers characterized the PCR. Clones were read by immunoSEQ multiplex PCR, and TCRdb kept only the in-frame ones, dropping some. The table has around 150,000 clones, about 80% seen once. Sequencing used PBMCs. The receptor source for this set is a male donor in good health and CMV-seronegative.

The rearrangement joins TRBV7-2 to TRBJ2-1, with a tentative D call TRBD1 (6 bases). Looked up from germline, CDR1 is SGHTA and CDR2 is FQGNSA. The CDR3 is 14 residues long. V was shortened by 1 base and J by 5 bases, with 9 bases between the two germline ends. The CDR3 region is CASSLVGTHNEQFF. CDR3 in DNA: TGTGCCAGCAGCTTAGTTGGGACACACAATGAGCAGTTCTTC. Using reference TRBV7-2 and TRBJ2-1 for the parts outside the CDR3, the full variable domain is GAGVSQSPSNKVTEKGKDVELRCDPISGHTALYWYRQSLGQGLEFLIYFQGNSAPDKSGLPSDRFSAERTGGSVSTLTIQRTQQEDSAVYLCASSLVGTHNEQFFGPGTRLTVL.

V and J are TRBV19 and TRBJ1-2; D is possibly TRBD1 (5 bases). This CDR3 is built from 13 residues. The V and J ends lost 5 bases and 5 bases respectively, with 12 bases between them. Germline V gives CDR1 LNHDA, CDR2 SQIVND (reference sequence). The CDR3 here is CASSPPGLYGYTF. In DNA, the CDR3 is TGTGCCAGTAGTCCCCCGGGACTTTATGGCTACACCTTC.

The rearrangement links TRBV7-9 to TRBJ1-2; D is unresolved. V was pared by 1 base and J by 2 bases, with 8 bases between. The CDR3 is made up of 14 amino acids. The germline V gene has CDR1 SEHNR and CDR2 FQNEAQ (reference sequence). This chain's CDR3 is CASSLDQSNYGYTF. The CDR3 nucleotides read TGTGCCAGCAGCTTAGACCAGTCAAACTATGGCTACACCTTC.

The V gene is TRBV20-1, the J gene TRBJ2-7, with D perhaps matching TRBD2 (7 bases). Looked up from germline, CDR1 is DFQATT and CDR2 is SNEGSKA (reference sequence). With 3 bases removed from V and 9 bases from J, the gap between germline ends came to 12 bases. The CDR3 covers 11 residues. CDR3 nucleotides: TGCAGTGCTAGTTGGAGGGGGGGGCAGTACTTC. Its translation is CSASWRGGQYF.

V and J are TRBV6-5 and TRBJ2-3; no clear D gene. CDR3 length equals 10 residues. With 8 bases removed from V and 4 bases from J, the gap between germline ends came to 4 bases. CDR1 is MNHEY and CDR2 is SVGAGI in the germline V gene. In DNA form, the CDR3 reads TGTGCCAGCGGAGCAGATACGCAGTATTTT. Its protein is CASGADTQYF.

Turning to this clone: This sample includes further DNA sequences coding for the same CDR3. The chain couples TRBV18 to TRBJ1-6, with 7 bases identical to TRBD1. With V trimmed by 1 base and J by 8 bases, 2 bases remained unmatched. Germline V gives CDR1 KGHSH, CDR2 LQKENI. The CDR3 consists of 14 residues. The CDR3 DNA follows: TGTGCCAGCTCACCACAGGGGGCAGATTCACCCCTCCACTTT. Residues: CASSPQGADSPLHF.

J is TRBJ1-3 and V is TRBV9; D might be TRBD1 (5 bases). Germline V gene data show CDR1 as SGDLS and CDR2 as YYNGEE. V was clipped by 0 bases and J by 7 bases, with 14 bases between them. The CDR3 covers 15 residues. The CDR3 DNA sequence: TGTGCCAGCAGCGTAGGGGGCAAAATGGGGAACACCATATATTTT. This encodes CASSVGGKMGNTIYF.

The J gene is TRBJ1-3, the V gene TRBV28; D remains unclear. CDR3 length: 14 amino acids. Trimming cost V 4 bases and J 8 bases, with 15 bases left between them. CDR1 is MDHEN and CDR2 is SYDVKM in the germline V gene. The CDR3 loop reads CASSSDGVGDTIYF. The DNA of the CDR3 is TGTGCCAGCAGTTCAGACGGAGTCGGAGACACCATATATTTT.

The J gene is TRBJ2-3, the V gene TRBV7-3, with 7 bases aligning to TRBD2. CDR3 length: 18 amino acids. The germline CDR1 and CDR2 sequences are SGHTA and FQGTGA. The V gene end was trimmed by 1 base and the J gene end by 4 bases; junction bases not matched to a gene: 14. The CDR3 DNA is TGTGCCAGCAGCTTAAATCAAGCGGGGCCCCCCGGGGCAGATACGCAGTATTTT. It codes for CASSLNQAGPPGADTQYF.

Only a few counts were recorded for this clone. This chain links TRBV7-2 with TRBJ1-1; possibly TRBD1 for D (6 bases). The CDR3 is made up of 16 amino acids. Trimming removed 3 bases from V and 4 bases from J, with 18 bases in between. In germline, CDR1 is SGHTA, CDR2 FQGNSA. CDR3: CASSFRQGPLVTEAFF. In DNA form, the CDR3 reads TGTGCCAGCAGCTTCCGGCAGGGGCCCCTGGTCACTGAAGCTTTCTTT.

V and J are TRBV11-2 and TRBJ2-3, with TRBD2 identical over 7 bases. The CDR3 contains 17 residues. With 1 base clipped from V and 1 base from J, the junction kept 8 bases outside the gene matches. Germline V CDR1 and CDR2: SGHAT, FQNNGV. The CDR3 sequence is CASSLVGGRSGTDTQYF. CDR3 nucleotides: TGTGCCAGCAGCTTAGTCGGCGGGAGATCGGGCACAGATACGCAGTATTTT.

This chain links TRBV6-1 with TRBJ1-1; the match to TRBD1 covers 7 bases. This CDR3 is built from 15 residues. The germline gives CDR1 MNHNS, CDR2 SASEGT. J lost 3 bases, V lost 3 bases, and 7 bases had no gene match. The CDR3 loop reads CASSDRTGGYTEAFF. For the CDR3, the DNA is TGTGCCAGCAGTGATCGGACAGGCGGGTACACTGAAGCTTTCTTT.

The chain links TRBV11-3 to TRBJ2-1, with 14 bases identical to TRBD2. This CDR3 has 17 residues. CDR1 is SGHNT, CDR2 YENEEA, per germline. With V trimmed by 5 bases and J by 0 bases, 3 bases remained unmatched. The CDR3 nucleotides read TGTGCCAGCAGCCCTGGGACTAGCGGGAGCTCCTACAATGAGCAGTTCTTC. This gives the protein CASSPGTSGSSYNEQFF.

The chain carries TRBV6-5 and TRBJ1-6; tentatively, D is TRBD1 (5 bases). Looked up from germline, CDR1 is MNHEY and CDR2 is SVGAGI. V lost 6 bases and J 7 bases, leaving 16 bases between the germline ends. The CDR3 totals 15 residues. CDR3 residues: CASSPPQGLNSPLHF. DNA for the CDR3: TGTGCCAGCAGCCCCCCGCAGGGTCTCAATTCACCCCTCCACTTT.

V gene TRBV9 combines with J gene TRBJ1-1, with D possibly matching TRBD1 (6 bases). The CDR3 sequence is 13 residues long. From germline, CDR1 is SGDLS and CDR2 YYNGEE. Deletions cut 6 bases from V and 1 base from J, with 10 bases between. CDR3 in DNA: TGTGCCAGCAACCCGACAGGGAACACTGAAGCTTTCTTT. This encodes CASNPTGNTEAFF.

The V gene is TRBV27, the J gene TRBJ2-1; 9 bases line up with TRBD1. Germline trimming cut 6 bases from V and 8 bases from J; bases unmatched to any gene: 11. This CDR3 is built from 15 residues. CDR1 and CDR2 from the germline V gene are MNHEY and SMNVEV (reference sequence). The DNA of the CDR3 is TGTGCCAGCAGATACGCCGGGACAGGGAGCGATGAGCAGTTCTTC. Protein sequence: CASRYAGTGSDEQFF.

This sequence joins TRBV19 and TRBJ2-1; the D is unclear. V shed 5 bases and J shed 5 bases, with 19 bases lying between them. This CDR3 comprises 16 residues. Germline V gene lookup returns CDR1 LNHDA and CDR2 SQIVND (reference sequence). The DNA for the CDR3 is TGTGCCAGTAGTGCCTTAGAAGAAACCTTCGACAATGAGCAGTTCTTC. Protein: CASSALEETFDNEQFF.

The genes are TRBV7-3 and TRBJ2-5, with D tentatively TRBD1 (6 bases). The V gene lost 5 bases and the J gene lost 5 bases, with 12 bases spanning the gap. Germline values: CDR1 SGHTA, CDR2 FQGTGA. This CDR3 has 13 residues. In nucleotides, the CDR3 is TGTGCCAGCAGCCGGGACATTCAGGAGACCCAGTACTTC. The encoded protein is CASSRDIQETQYF.

This chain links TRBV7-2 with TRBJ1-1; 8 nucleotides agree with TRBD1. Germline-derived CDR1 and CDR2 are SGHTA and FQGNSA. The CDR3 covers 13 residues. The trim removed 1 base at V and 7 bases at J, leaving 2 bases unmatched. CDR3: CASSLVGTGEAFF. As DNA, the CDR3 is TGTGCCAGCAGCTTAGTAGGGACAGGTGAAGCTTTCTTT. Filled out from reference TRBV7-2 and TRBJ1-1, the complete variable domain reads GAGVSQSPSNKVTEKGKDVELRCDPISGHTALYWYRQSLGQGLEFLIYFQGNSAPDKSGLPSDRFSAERTGGSVSTLTIQRTQQEDSAVYLCASSLVGTGEAFFGQGTRLTVV.

The table lists this clone with a few counts. The same CDR3 is also encoded by other DNA sequences in this sample. V gene TRBV18 combines with J gene TRBJ2-2; TRBD1 agrees at 7 bases. V lost 3 bases to trimming and J lost 0 bases; unmatched junction nucleotides: 1. Germline CDR1 and CDR2: KGHSH and LQKENI. The CDR3 spans 15 residues. CDR3 in amino acids: CASSPGQSNTGELFF. CDR3 nucleotides: TGTGCCAGCTCACCGGGACAGTCGAACACCGGGGAGCTGTTTTTT.

This chain connects TRBV7-9 to TRBJ2-2; 8 bases agree with TRBD2. This CDR3 region has 16 residues. V was pared by 2 bases and J by 4 bases, with 6 bases of the junction left unmatched. The germline V gene encodes CDR1 SEHNR and CDR2 FQNEAQ (reference sequence). The CDR3 sequence is CASSLLAGGSTGELFF. The CDR3 bases are TGTGCCAGCAGCTTATTGGCGGGAGGATCCACCGGGGAGCTGTTTTTT.

This clone is judged medium-sized. The chain carries TRBV7-9 and TRBJ1-6, with D tentatively TRBD1 (6 bases). The germline V gene has CDR1 SEHNR and CDR2 FQNEAQ (reference sequence). The V and J ends lost 1 base and 6 bases respectively, with 10 bases between them. This CDR3 comprises 15 residues. As DNA, the CDR3 is TGTGCCAGCAGCTTAGACAGGGTCGGTAATTCACCCCTCCACTTT. It codes for CASSLDRVGNSPLHF.

The rearrangement joins TRBV7-2 to TRBJ1-2; D gene ambiguous. The V and J ends lost 5 bases and 8 bases respectively, with 24 bases between them. Germline values: CDR1 SGHTA, CDR2 FQGNSA. This CDR3 comprises 16 residues. The DNA of the CDR3 is TGTGCCAGCAGCCTTAACGCCGGCGGGTCCCCAGAGGGCTACACCTTC. It is translated as CASSLNAGGSPEGYTF.

This clone was seen only a few times. This chain links TRBV5-1 with TRBJ2-3; the match to TRBD1 covers 8 bases. Germline CDR1 and CDR2: SGHRS and YFSETQ. The CDR3 is 14 amino acids. V lost 4 bases to trimming and J lost 7 bases; unmatched junction nucleotides: 8. The CDR3 is CASSPGQVPYTQYF. The CDR3 DNA is TGCGCCAGCAGCCCGGGACAGGTCCCATATACGCAGTATTTT.

The chain carries TRBV5-6 and TRBJ2-3; D gene uncertain. CDR3 length: 11 residues. Trimming removed 2 bases from V and 5 bases from J, with 3 bases in between. Germline V gene lookup returns CDR1 SGHDT and CDR2 YYEEEE. DNA of the CDR3: TGTGCCAGCAGCTTACAAGATACGCAGTATTTT. Protein: CASSLQDTQYF.

This chain connects TRBV19 to TRBJ2-2; TRBD1 matches 11 bases. The CDR3 is 17 residues long. The V gene end was trimmed by 3 bases and the J gene end by 0 bases; junction bases not matched to a gene: 3. From germline, CDR1 is LNHDA and CDR2 SQIVND (reference sequence). CDR3 loop: CASSMDRGLSNTGELFF. In nucleotides, the CDR3 is TGTGCCAGTAGTATGGACAGGGGGCTATCGAACACCGGGGAGCTGTTTTTT.

This clone occurred once. The chain uses TRBV7-9 and TRBJ2-3; 9 bases are shared with TRBD1. The CDR3 is 16 residues long. Germline assignment: CDR1 SEHNR and CDR2 FQNEAQ (reference sequence). V shed 1 base and J 0 bases; nucleotides not matched to a gene: 2. CDR3 region: CASSLGDRGSTDTQYF. CDR3 DNA sequence: TGTGCCAGCAGCTTAGGCGACAGGGGGAGCACAGATACGCAGTATTTT.

This clone appeared a few times. V is TRBV18 and J is TRBJ1-2, with D perhaps TRBD1 (5 bases). The V end was cut by 7 bases, the J end by 0 bases, with 12 bases between. Germline CDR1 and CDR2: KGHSH and LQKENI. CDR3 length: 14 residues. CDR3 bases: TGTGCCAGCTTATCGGACATATCTAACTATGGCTACACCTTC. It translates to CASLSDISNYGYTF.

The rearrangement links TRBV6-4 to TRBJ2-2, with unresolved D. The germline CDR1 and CDR2 sequences are MRHNA and SNTAGT. Trimming left V 2 bases short and J 7 bases short, with 8 bases between. CDR3 length: 13 amino acids. CDR3 amino acids: CASSDDGHGELFF. The CDR3 coding sequence is TGTGCCAGCAGTGACGATGGCCACGGGGAGCTGTTTTTT.

The chain recombines TRBV7-6 with TRBJ2-2, with 10 positions matching TRBD1. The CDR3 runs to 18 residues. Trimming removed 1 base from V and 7 bases from J; junction bases left unmatched: 12. Germline values: CDR1 SGHVS, CDR2 FNYEAQ. CDR3 DNA: TGTGCCAGCAGCTTAGGGCGCCCGGGACAGGGGAAGTTCGGGGAGCTGTTTTTT. Protein product: CASSLGRPGQGKFGELFF.

CDR3 DNA: TGCGCCAGCAGCTTCAGCGGGAGGGCCAGCGATGAGCAGTTCTTC. Residues: CASSFSGRASDEQFF. This chain uses TRBV5-1 with TRBJ2-1; TRBD2 aligns across 10 bases. The V and J ends lost 2 bases and 8 bases, in that order; junction bases with no gene match: 7. In germline, CDR1 is SGHRS, CDR2 YFSETQ. CDR3 length: 15 residues.

The CDR3 bases are TGTGCCAGCAGCTTCACTAGCGGGACTAGCTCCTACAATGAGCAGTTCTTC. Translation gives CASSFTSGTSSYNEQFF. The chain carries TRBV11-2 and TRBJ2-1; 10 bases fit TRBD2. CDR1 is SGHAT, CDR2 FQNNGV, per germline. The CDR3 has 17 amino acids. V shed 3 bases, J shed 0 bases, and the junction held 5 bases outside the gene matches.